This is a list of T cell receptor beta chains from one sample in a study of T-cell reconstitution after alpha-beta-depleted transplantation in children. TCRdb called the PCR reads again in MiXCR, with one record for every CDR3 protein. The sample has some 180,000 distinct CDR3 sequences, about 6.6% seen once; the top ten hold 4.5% to 6.5%. Material: PBMCs, obtained before TCRalphabeta/CD19-depleted stem cell transplant. The receptors here all came from a boy aged 2-9 years with acute lymphoblastic leukemia, due to receive a stem cell transplant. CDR3s include the opening cysteine and the closing phenylalanine or tryptophan. D genes are given only for firm matches. Rows give clone size only sometimes, using once, few, many, or a class for an expanded clone.

NA | TRBJ2-7 | TRBV7-9 | 14 | many | TGTGCCAGCAGCCTCGGACCGTACGGGGCGGAGCAGTACTTC | CASSLGPYGAEQYF
TRBD1 | TRBJ2-7 | TRBV18 | 16 | few | TGTGCCAGCTCACCACCGCAACAGGGGTTCGGGAACGAGCAGTACTTC | CASSPPQQGFGNEQYF
TRBD1 | TRBJ2-2 | TRBV7-8 | 15 | NA | TGTGCCAGCAGCTCATACAGGGGGAACACCGGGGAGCTGTTTTTT | CASSSYRGNTGELFF
TRBD1 | TRBJ2-3 | TRBV6-2/TRBV6-3 | 12 | few | TGTGCCAGCACCCCCAACAGGGGTGTGCAGTATTTT | CASTPNRGVQYF
TRBD1 | TRBJ2-7 | TRBV14 | 12 | few | TGTGCCAGCGGACAGGGGTACGTCGAGCAGTACTTC | CASGQGYVEQYF
TRBD1 | TRBJ2-1 | TRBV4-3 | 13 | many | TGCGCCAGCAGCCAAGAACCCGGGACAGGGCAGTTCTTC | CASSQEPGTGQFF
TRBD1 | TRBJ2-3 | TRBV5-1 | 15 | many | TGCGCCAGCAGCTCCGGACAGGGGGGCACAGATACGCAGTATTTT | CASSSGQGGTDTQYF
NA | TRBJ2-1 | TRBV6-1 | 15 | many | TGTGCCAGCAACCGGGCTAGCAATAGATGGGATGAGCAGTTCTTC | CASNRASNRWDEQFF
NA | TRBJ2-1 | TRBV7-8 | 10 | many | TGTGCCAGCAGAGGACGAGAGCAGTTCTTC | CASRGREQFF
NA | TRBJ1-1 | TRBV3-1 | 12 | many | TGTGCCAGCAGTCGGGGGAACACTGAAGCTTTCTTT | CASSRGNTEAFF
TRBD1 | TRBJ2-5 | TRBV5-1 | 15 | many | TGCGCCAGCAGCTTGCAGGGGGCGCACGGAGAGACCCAGTACTTC | CASSLQGAHGETQYF
TRBD1 | TRBJ2-5 | TRBV7-2 | 13 | many | TGTGCCACCCAGACAGGGGGCCAAGAGACCCAGTACTTC | CATQTGGQETQYF
TRBD1 | TRBJ2-7 | TRBV11-2 | 15 | many | TGTGCCAGCAGCCCAGCGACAGGGGATTGGAACGAGCAGTACTTC | CASSPATGDWNEQYF
TRBD1 | TRBJ2-5 | TRBV5-1 | 14 | few | TGCGCCAGCAGCATCGGGACAGGGGACGAGGCCCAGTACTTC | CASSIGTGDEAQYF
NA | TRBJ2-5 | TRBV6-1 | 15 | many | TGTGCCAGCAGTCCTTCCGGGACGGATAAAGAGACCCAGTACTTC | CASSPSGTDKETQYF
NA | TRBJ2-7 | TRBV4-2 | 12 | NA | TGTGCCAGCAGCCACCTACCCTACGAGCAGTACTTC | CASSHLPYEQYF
TRBD1 | TRBJ1-3 | TRBV6-1 | 14 | few | TGTGCCAGCAGTCGACAGGGTCTTGGAAACACCATATATTTT | CASSRQGLGNTIYF
NA | TRBJ2-7 | TRBV28 | 8 | few | TGTGACTTATACGAGCAGTACTTC | CDLYEQYF
NA | TRBJ2-2 | TRBV28 | 16 | few | TGTGCCAGCAGTTTAACGGTGGCAGGGTCAGGCGGGGAGCTGTTTTTT | CASSLTVAGSGGELFF